A single sample gave rise to the 24 T cell receptor beta chains below, sequenced in a study of CD8 T cells in Susac syndrome (dated by TCRdb to the late 2010s). The receptor library was made with the immunoSEQ multiplex PCR assay. RNA was extracted with the RNeasy kit and about 0.5 to 1 ug was reverse transcribed using random hexamers. TCRdb reanalyzed the raw reads on its own, using fastp at Q25 for trimming and MiXCR for clone calling, and kept in-frame beta chains. Rows with a matching CDR3 protein are joined into one entry that keeps the most common DNA and genes. The sample contains roughly 200,000 distinct CDR3 sequences, 80% to 95% of them found a single time. Around 0.1% of the sample comes from the top ten. The sequencing input was CD4+ T cells from PBMCs. The receptors derive from a human donor in good health.

The chain links TRBV29-1 to TRBJ2-2; D is ambiguous. Trimming took off 3 bases at V and 4 bases at J, with 3 bases between the two ends. CDR1 and CDR2 from the germline V gene are SQVTM and ANQGSEA. This CDR3 has 11 residues. For the CDR3, the DNA is TGCAGCGTTGACAGCACCGGGGAGCTGTTTTTT. Translated, it gives CSVDSTGELFF.

The chain combines TRBV7-2 with TRBJ2-2; a possible D gene is TRBD2 (6 bases). This CDR3 is built from 15 residues. CDR1 and CDR2 (germline): SGHTA, FQGNSA. Trimming stripped 5 bases from V and 8 bases from J, with 18 bases between. The CDR3 region has the DNA TGTGCCAGCAGCCCCCTCGGGACTCCCGGGGGGGAGCTGTTTTTT. It codes for CASSPLGTPGGELFF.

The chain combines TRBV7-2 with TRBJ1-6; D perhaps matches TRBD1 (6 bases). The CDR3 spans 13 residues. The V end lost 2 bases, the J end lost 13 bases, and 12 bases lay between the germline ends. Germline-derived CDR1 and CDR2 are SGHTA and FQGNSA. The CDR3 DNA is TGTGCCAGCAGCTTACAGGGACACAAGCCCCTCCACTTT. Protein product: CASSLQGHKPLHF.

This sequence joins TRBV27 and TRBJ1-1; 10 bases map to TRBD1. The CDR3 consists of 15 residues. V lost 6 bases, J lost 3 bases, and 7 bases stayed unmatched. Germline V lookup: CDR1 MNHEY, CDR2 SMNVEV (reference sequence). The CDR3 DNA follows: TGTGCCAGCAGGCGTCCCGGGACAGGGGACACTGAAGCTTTCTTT. Translation: CASRRPGTGDTEAFF.

The CDR3 here is CASSLDVRAGSTNQPQHF. The CDR3 DNA follows: TGCGCCAGCAGCTTGGATGTTAGAGCGGGTTCCACCAATCAGCCCCAGCATTTT. This chain joins TRBV5-1 and TRBJ1-5, with D unresolved. The germline V and J ends were trimmed by 0 bases and 3 bases, with 19 bases remaining between them. Germline-derived CDR1 and CDR2 are SGHRS and YFSETQ. The CDR3 extends over 18 amino acids.

The gene calls are TRBV7-9 and TRBJ2-7; 7 nucleotides line up with TRBD2. CDR1 is SEHNR, CDR2 FQNEAQ, per germline (reference sequence). CDR3 length equals 15 residues. J lost 3 bases, V lost 5 bases, and 10 bases had no gene match. DNA for the CDR3: TGTGCCAGCAGCGAATCGGGCGGGAGTTTCTACGAGCAGTACTTC. Translated, it gives CASSESGGSFYEQYF.

The gene calls are TRBV3-1 and TRBJ2-7; TRBD1 might be the D (6 bases). The CDR3 runs to 15 residues. V lost 1 base to trimming and J lost 3 bases, with 13 bases between them. In germline, CDR1 is LGHDT, CDR2 YNNKEL (reference sequence). In DNA, the CDR3 is TGTGCCAGCAGCCAAGCCGCAGGGACATACTACGAGCAGTACTTC. This codes for CASSQAAGTYYEQYF.

J is TRBJ1-1 and V is TRBV30; D gene uncertain. This CDR3 region has 12 residues. Per germline, CDR1 GTSNPN and CDR2 SVGIG (reference sequence). The V gene lost 1 base and the J gene lost 14 bases, with 17 bases spanning the gap. The CDR3, as DNA: TGTGCCTGGAGTGATACCCACGGGCGGCCATTCTTT. Translating it yields CAWSDTHGRPFF.

This clonotype was found a few times. V usage is TRBV6-5 and J usage is TRBJ2-3; tentatively, D is TRBD2 (7 bases). The germline V gene has CDR1 MNHEY and CDR2 SVGAGI. V was cut by 2 bases and J by 1 base, with 10 bases left in between. The CDR3 is 15 amino acids. CDR3 amino acids: CASSYRRGRTDTQYF. The CDR3 DNA is TGTGCCAGCAGTTACAGGCGGGGGCGCACAGATACGCAGTATTTT.

The chain has TRBV18 and TRBJ2-3; a possible D gene is TRBD2 (5 bases). Germline CDR1 reads KGHSH; CDR2 reads LQKENI. V was clipped by 3 bases and J by 3 bases, with 10 bases between them. There are 14 residues in the CDR3. The DNA of the CDR3 is TGTGCCAGCTCACCGGAGGTACATACAGATACGCAGTATTTT. Translated: CASSPEVHTDTQYF.

The genes are TRBV3-1 and TRBJ2-2, with unresolved D. V gave up 0 bases and J gave up 6 bases, with 17 bases separating them. The CDR3 totals 17 residues. CDR1 LGHDT and CDR2 YNNKEL come from the germline V gene (reference sequence). DNA for the CDR3: TGTGCCAGCAGCCAAGATCCTCACCCAGTAAGCGCCGGGGAGCTGTTTTTT. Translation: CASSQDPHPVSAGELFF.

The CDR3 region is CSAHATGYQPQHF. The CDR3, as DNA: TGCAGTGCCCACGCCACAGGCTATCAGCCCCAGCATTTT. V and J are TRBV20-1 and TRBJ1-5; tentative D call: TRBD1 (5 bases). Germline values: CDR1 DFQATT, CDR2 SNEGSKA (reference sequence). V was clipped by 6 bases and J by 5 bases, with 14 bases between them. CDR3 size: 13 residues.

The genes are TRBV29-1 and TRBJ2-3; TRBD1 or TRBD2 may be the D gene (5 bases each). V lost 3 bases to trimming and J lost 3 bases, with 13 bases between them. The CDR3 extends over 14 amino acids. Germline CDR1 reads SQVTM; CDR2 reads ANQGSEA. In nucleotides, the CDR3 is TGCAGCGTTGAGATGGGGCGAGGGACAGATACGCAGTATTTT. It encodes CSVEMGRGTDTQYF.

This clonotype came up once. The chain links TRBV30 to TRBJ2-2; D possibly corresponds to TRBD2 (7 bases). Trimming removed 2 bases at V and 6 bases at J, with 16 bases between. This CDR3 is built from 15 residues. Germline V CDR1 and CDR2: GTSNPN, SVGIG (reference sequence). This CDR3 is CAWSPPRGGPGELFF. The CDR3 DNA reads as TGTGCCTGGAGTCCACCGAGGGGGGGGCCCGGGGAGCTGTTTTTT.

CDR3 in DNA: TGTGCCAGCAGCCAACCTTCCGGGGCCCTCCACTTT. As protein: CASSQPSGALHF. The J gene is TRBJ1-6, the V gene TRBV5-4; no clear D. Germline V CDR1 and CDR2: SGHNT, YYREEE (reference sequence). The CDR3 covers 12 residues. Trimming left V 4 bases short and J 14 bases short, with 13 bases between.

This chain links TRBV7-2 with TRBJ2-1; the D call may be TRBD1 or TRBD2 (5 bases each). Per the germline V gene, CDR1 is SGHTA and CDR2 is FQGNSA. There are 15 residues in the CDR3. The germline V and J ends were trimmed by 5 bases and 9 bases, with 20 bases remaining between them. DNA for the CDR3: TGTGCCAGCAGCCAGGGAGCAGGAAGCGTGGGTGAGCAGTTCTTC. Protein product: CASSQGAGSVGEQFF.

The V gene is TRBV5-1, the J gene TRBJ2-1, with TRBD2 matching 7 bases. The CDR3 has 16 amino acids. Germline-derived CDR1 and CDR2 are SGHRS and YFSETQ. The junction had 13 bases not matched to a gene; V was cut back by 4 bases and J by 6 bases. Here the CDR3 reads CASSPGLTAGVNEQFF. CDR3 coding DNA: TGCGCCAGCAGCCCCGGACTCACCGCGGGGGTCAATGAGCAGTTCTTC.

The gene calls are TRBV12-3 or TRBV12-4 and TRBJ2-6, with TRBD2 matching 8 bases. The ends lost 7 bases at V and 2 bases at J; junction bases unmatched: 7. This CDR3 is built from 16 residues. The CDR3 coding sequence is TGTGCCAGCACCCAACGGGGGGGGGCTGGGGCCAACGTCCTGACTTTC. Translation gives CASTQRGGAGANVLTF.

The chain uses TRBV20-1 and TRBJ1-1; D is ambiguous. CDR1 and CDR2 from the germline V gene are DFQATT and SNEGSKA (reference sequence). The length of the CDR3 is 14 residues. The V gene lost 6 bases and the J gene lost 1 base, with 15 bases spanning the gap. The CDR3 region has the DNA TGCAGTGCCCCTTCAACTAAGCCGAACACTGAAGCTTTCTTT. This gives the protein CSAPSTKPNTEAFF.

The gene calls are TRBV4-1 and TRBJ2-5, with TRBD2 identical over 11 bases. With V trimmed by 0 bases and J by 3 bases, 12 bases remained unmatched. The V gene's germline CDR1 is MGHRA and CDR2 YSYEKL. The CDR3 is made up of 19 amino acids. CDR3 residues: CASSQEGLAGGRGKETQYF. As DNA, the CDR3 is TGCGCCAGCAGCCAAGAAGGTCTAGCGGGGGGAAGAGGAAAAGAGACCCAGTACTTC.

CDR3 sequence: CASSRSLAGGRHEQFF. The CDR3 bases are TGTGCCAGCAGTCGGTCACTAGCGGGGGGGCGGCATGAGCAGTTCTTC. The rearrangement joins TRBV12-3 or TRBV12-4 to TRBJ2-1; 13 bases are shared with TRBD2. V lost 5 bases to trimming and J lost 8 bases; unmatched junction nucleotides: 9. The CDR3 has 16 residues.

The genes are TRBV5-1 and TRBJ1-2; TRBD1 is a possible D gene (6 bases). The CDR3 covers 13 residues. Looked up from germline, CDR1 is SGHRS and CDR2 is YFSETQ. Trimming cost V 0 bases and J 8 bases, with 11 bases left between them. CDR3 nucleotides: TGCGCCAGCAGCTTGGCAGGGGCAGAGGGCTACACCTTC. Amino acid sequence: CASSLAGAEGYTF.

This chain joins TRBV29-1 and TRBJ1-1; 7 nucleotides match TRBD1. The trim removed 1 base at V and 0 bases at J, leaving 5 bases unmatched. There are 15 residues in the CDR3. Germline loops: CDR1 SQVTM, CDR2 ANQGSEA. The CDR3 is CSVEGPDRVNTEAFF. The CDR3 DNA reads TGCAGCGTTGAAGGCCCCGACAGGGTGAACACTGAAGCTTTCTTT.

The genes are TRBV29-1 and TRBJ1-2; no clear D. The V and J ends lost 4 bases and 8 bases respectively, with 14 bases between them. Germline V gene sequence: CDR1 SQVTM, CDR2 ANQGSEA. The CDR3 covers 12 residues. CDR3 in DNA: TGCAGCGTTGGGCAACCAGGTGGGGGCTACACCTTC. This encodes CSVGQPGGGYTF.